Below, one TCR beta chain is given with its context. As yet, its antigen is unknown. This CDR3 comprises 14 residues. Germline lookup yields CDR1 DFQATT and CDR2 SNEGSKA (reference sequence). Trimming stripped 1 base from V and 4 bases from J, with 8 bases between. The data were obtained in a study of T-cell reconstitution after alpha-beta-depleted transplantation in children. Preparing the TCRbeta library involved the use of unique molecular identifiers. TCRdb redid the calling of the PCR reads with MiXCR, one entry per CDR3 protein. The sample contains hundreds of thousands of distinct CDR3 sequences, around 13% of which appear only once. Notes on the study in general: There were some patients whose high TCRbeta diversity at day 60 came from surviving recipient T cells and thymic progenitors. After transplant, at about two months, alpha-beta T cells were reportedly derived from several hundred expanded graft clones. One year post-transplant, T-cell counts and diversity were largely derived from T cells produced anew.

The sequence derives from a girl aged 2-10 years with congenital amegakaryocytic thrombocytopenia, due to receive a stem cell transplant. The genes are TRBV20-1 and TRBJ2-6; D unresolved. This specimen was PBMCs, taken before TCRalphabeta/CD19-depleted stem cell transplant. Here the CDR3 reads CSARAGAGANVLTF. In DNA form, the CDR3 reads TGCAGTGCTAGAGCGGGTGCCGGGGCCAACGTCCTGACTTTC.